These 7 T cell receptor beta chains originate from one sample sequenced in a study of OX40 agonist ivuxolimab in advanced cancers. Profiled with immunoSEQ multiplex PCR; TCRdb holds only in-frame clones, not every one. The sample lists approximately 13,000 clones; 82% were seen once. This specimen was CD4+ or CD8+ T cells sorted from blood, taken in a trial of the OX40 agonist ivuxolimab. The receptor source for this set is an adult with an advanced solid tumor such as melanoma, head and neck, liver or kidney cancer.

With respect to this clone: Germline is not matched at one junction end, which may reflect a read error. The chain links TRBV15 to TRBJ2-1; 10 nucleotides agree with TRBD2. Germline CDR1 reads LNHNV; CDR2 reads YYDKDF (reference sequence). This CDR3 region has 14 residues. The CDR3 DNA is TGTGCCACCAGCAGAGATCAGTTAGCGGGGGGTGTGGTCTTC. Translation gives CATSRDQLAGGVVF. Looking up the rest from reference TRBV15 and TRBJ2-1 gives the full variable domain: DAMVIQNPRYQVTQFGKPVTLSCSQTLNHNVMYWYQQKSSQAPKLLFHYYDKDFNNEADTPDNFQSRRPNTSFCFLDIRSPGLGDTAMYLCATSRDQLAGGVVFGPGTRLTVL.

The rearrangement links TRBV4-3 to TRBJ2-7; the D gene could be TRBD1 or TRBD2 (5 bases each). Between the trimmed V and J ends, which lost 0 bases and 1 base, there was a span of 19 bases. Looked up from germline, CDR1 is LGHNA and CDR2 is YSLEER. The CDR3 sequence is 18 residues long. CDR3 DNA: TGCGCCAGCAGCCAAGAGCCCCCGGGGACCGATTTTTCCTACGAGCAGTACTTC. It translates to CASSQEPPGTDFSYEQYF.

This chain connects TRBV27 to TRBJ2-5, with D uncertain. The CDR3 extends over 13 amino acids. The germline CDR1 and CDR2 sequences are MNHEY and SMNVEV (reference sequence). With 7 bases removed from V and 2 bases from J, the gap between germline ends came to 11 bases. CDR3 nucleotide sequence: TGTGCCAGCACCCCCCCCGGGCAAGAGACCCAGTACTTC. Translation gives CASTPPGQETQYF.

The chain is built from TRBV30 and TRBJ2-3; D unclear. The germline V gene encodes CDR1 GTSNPN and CDR2 SVGIG (reference sequence). V lost 2 bases, J lost 0 bases, and 12 bases lay in between. This CDR3 contains 15 residues. CDR3 residues: CAWSMGRPSTDTQYF. The CDR3, as DNA: TGTGCCTGGAGTATGGGCCGCCCTAGCACAGATACGCAGTATTTT.

The genes are TRBV25-1 and TRBJ2-5; 13 bases map to TRBD2. J was trimmed by 1 base and V by 1 base; bases with no gene match: 6. CDR1 MGHDK and CDR2 SYGVNS come from the germline V gene. The CDR3 is 18 residues long. The CDR3 coding sequence is TGTGCCAGCAGTGAATGGGGGACTAGCGGGGAAGGCCAAGAGACCCAGTACTTC. Amino acid sequence: CASSEWGTSGEGQETQYF.

This chain links TRBV5-6 with TRBJ2-7; unclear D gene. Trimming cost V 4 bases and J 1 base, with 9 bases left between them. Germline CDR1 SGHDT, CDR2 YYEEEE. This CDR3 has 13 residues. CDR3 bases: TGTGCCAGCAGCACGGGTCTATCCTACGAGCAGTACTTC. Its protein is CASSTGLSYEQYF.

The chain couples TRBV18 to TRBJ2-7, with D unclear. The CDR3 sequence is 13 residues long. From germline, CDR1 is KGHSH and CDR2 LQKENI. V lost 2 bases to trimming and J lost 3 bases, with 8 bases between them. CDR3 DNA: TGTGCCAGCTCACCATTCGACAACTACGAGCAGTACTTC. This gives the protein CASSPFDNYEQYF. The full variable domain, in which reference TRBV18 and TRBJ2-7 provide the parts outside the CDR3, is NAGVMQNPRHLVRRRGQEARLRCSPMKGHSHVYWYRQLPEEGLKFMVYLQKENIIDESGMPKERFSAEFPKEGPSILRIQQVVRGDSAAYFCASSPFDNYEQYFGPGTRLTVT.